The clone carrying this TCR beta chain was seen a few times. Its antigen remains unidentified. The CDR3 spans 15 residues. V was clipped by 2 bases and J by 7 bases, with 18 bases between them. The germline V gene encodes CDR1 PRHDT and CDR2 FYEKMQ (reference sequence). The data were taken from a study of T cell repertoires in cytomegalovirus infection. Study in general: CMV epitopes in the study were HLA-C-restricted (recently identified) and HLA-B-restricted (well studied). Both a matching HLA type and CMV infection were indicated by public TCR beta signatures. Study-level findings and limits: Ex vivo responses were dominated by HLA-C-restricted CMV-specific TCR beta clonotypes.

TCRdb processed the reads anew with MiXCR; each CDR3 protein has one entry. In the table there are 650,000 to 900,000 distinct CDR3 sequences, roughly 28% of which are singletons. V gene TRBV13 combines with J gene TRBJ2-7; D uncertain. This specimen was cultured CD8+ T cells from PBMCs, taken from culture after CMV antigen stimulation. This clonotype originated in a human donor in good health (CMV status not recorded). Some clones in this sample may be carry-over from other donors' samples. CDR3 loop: CASSLTLSPLGEQYV. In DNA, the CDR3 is TGTGCCAGCAGCTTAACTCTATCCCCGCTTGGGGAGCAGTACGTC.